The rows below give T cell receptor beta chains drawn from one sample of a study of identical twins. TCRdb fed the 5' RACE reads into MiXCR, producing one record per CDR3 protein. The sample shows hundreds of thousands of distinct CDR3 sequences, 7% to 7.5% of them seen only once. These data were likewise used in another study, on yellow fever vaccine responses in identical twins.

The sample comprised PBMCs. The receptors were sampled from a woman aged 18 to 35 in good health. CDR3s include the opening cysteine and the closing phenylalanine or tryptophan. Each record gives: D gene, clone size, V gene, J gene, CDR3 protein, CDR3 DNA. The D gene is left open where the match is weak. The listing skips clone size in some rows; elsewhere it reads once, few, many or a size class.

D: .; size: .; V: TRBV12-3/TRBV12-4; J: TRBJ2-3; CDR3: CASSPPRGFTDTQYF; DNA: TGTGCCAGCAGTCCCCCGCGGGGTTTCACAGATACGCAGTATTTT
D: .; size: few; V: TRBV4-2; J: TRBJ1-6; CDR3: CASSQEWGSSSPLHF; DNA: TGTGCCAGCAGCCAAGAATGGGGGTCTAGTTCACCCCTCCACTTT
D: TRBD2; size: .; V: TRBV7-9; J: TRBJ2-1; CDR3: CASSKREGQYDEQFF; DNA: TGTGCCAGCAGCAAGCGGGAGGGCCAATATGATGAGCAGTTCTTC
D: .; size: many; V: TRBV12-3/TRBV12-4; J: TRBJ2-2; CDR3: CASSATSSVPGELFF; DNA: TGTGCCAGCAGCGCAACCTCTAGCGTCCCCGGGGAGCTGTTTTTT
D: TRBD2; size: .; V: TRBV9; J: TRBJ2-1; CDR3: CASSYGTSGMDNEQFF; DNA: TGTGCCAGCAGCTACGGGACTAGCGGGATGGACAATGAGCAGTTCTTC
D: .; size: many; V: TRBV20-1; J: TRBJ2-1; CDR3: CSARDLSLLQFF; DNA: TGCAGTGCTAGAGATCTCTCATTACTACAGTTCTTC
D: .; size: many; V: TRBV27; J: TRBJ1-6; CDR3: CASSSRGGSYNSPLHF; DNA: TGTGCCAGCAGTTCAAGAGGGGGCTCCTATAATTCACCCCTCCACTTT
D: .; size: few; V: TRBV27; J: TRBJ2-4; CDR3: CASSAGNVPKNIQYF; DNA: TGTGCCAGCAGTGCAGGGAACGTACCCAAAAACATTCAGTACTTC
D: TRBD2; size: few; V: TRBV12-3/TRBV12-4; J: TRBJ2-5; CDR3: CASSPTGTSGGEYQETQYF; DNA: TGTGCCAGCAGTCCAACCGGGACTAGCGGGGGGGAGTACCAAGAGACCCAGTACTTC
D: .; size: few; V: TRBV6-5; J: TRBJ1-5; CDR3: CASSYSGGKQPQHF; DNA: TGTGCCAGCAGTTACTCGGGCGGGAAACAGCCCCAGCATTTT
D: TRBD1; size: .; V: TRBV10-3; J: TRBJ2-5; CDR3: CAIKWDRGSETQYF; DNA: TGTGCCATCAAGTGGGACAGGGGGTCGGAGACCCAGTACTTC
D: .; size: few; V: TRBV20-1; J: TRBJ2-3; CDR3: CSARGGRASHPDTQYF; DNA: TGCAGTGCTAGAGGCGGACGAGCTTCACACCCAGATACGCAGTATTTT
D: TRBD1; size: few; V: TRBV6-1; J: TRBJ1-1; CDR3: CASSVTGTVEAFF; DNA: TGTGCCAGCAGTGTTACTGGGACAGTTGAAGCTTTCTTT
D: TRBD1; size: .; V: TRBV7-9; J: TRBJ2-7; CDR3: CASTPAGTGFVEQYF; DNA: TGTGCCAGCACCCCGGCAGGGACAGGGTTCGTCGAGCAGTACTTC
D: .; size: .; V: TRBV3-1; J: TRBJ1-2; CDR3: CASSQERQKNYGYTF; DNA: TGTGCCAGCAGCCAAGAGAGGCAGAAGAACTATGGCTACACCTTC
D: .; size: .; V: TRBV29-1; J: TRBJ1-2; CDR3: CSVDRWAGRYGYTF; DNA: TGCAGCGTTGATCGTTGGGCAGGGAGGTATGGCTACACCTTC
D: .; size: .; V: TRBV11-1; J: TRBJ2-3; CDR3: CASSPRRSTDTQYF; DNA: TGTGCCAGCAGCCCAAGACGGTCCACAGATACGCAGTATTTT
D: .; size: .; V: TRBV7-6; J: TRBJ2-2; CDR3: CASSPHSGEQLF; DNA: TGTGCCAGCAGCCCGCACTCCGGGGAACAGCTTTTT
D: TRBD2; size: .; V: TRBV12-3/TRBV12-4; J: TRBJ2-2; CDR3: CASISSGRVNTGELFF; DNA: TGTGCCAGCATTTCTAGCGGGAGGGTAAACACCGGGGAGCTGTTTTTT
D: .; size: few; V: TRBV14; J: TRBJ1-2; CDR3: CASSQELFGVDGYTF; DNA: TGTGCCAGCAGCCAAGAGCTTTTTGGGGTGGATGGCTACACCTTC
D: .; size: few; V: TRBV7-9; J: TRBJ2-3; CDR3: CAGSSGIYTDTQYF; DNA: TGTGCCGGGTCCTCAGGGATTTACACAGATACGCAGTATTTT
D: .; size: .; V: TRBV2; J: TRBJ1-2; CDR3: CASSRTWDYGYTF; DNA: TGTGCCAGCAGCCGCACGTGGGACTATGGCTACACCTTC
D: .; size: .; V: TRBV3-1; J: TRBJ1-1; CDR3: CASSQGERHEAFF; DNA: TGTGCCAGCAGCCAAGGGGAGAGACATGAAGCTTTCTTT
D: TRBD2; size: .; V: TRBV24-1; J: TRBJ2-3; CDR3: CATSESGKTSTDTQYF; DNA: TGTGCCACCAGTGAGAGCGGGAAGACTAGCACAGATACGCAGTATTTT
D: TRBD1; size: once; V: TRBV27; J: TRBJ1-1; CDR3: CASSFSGQGYSSTEAFF; DNA: TGTGCCAGCAGTTTTTCTGGACAGGGATATAGTAGCACTGAAGCTTTCTTT
D: .; size: many; V: TRBV2; J: TRBJ2-1; CDR3: CASSGNGERWTANEQFF; DNA: TGTGCCAGCAGTGGGAATGGCGAGAGGTGGACGGCTAATGAGCAGTTCTTC
D: .; size: many; V: TRBV4-1; J: TRBJ2-4; CDR3: CASSLADSEKNIQYF; DNA: TGCGCCAGCAGCCTGGCAGACAGTGAGAAAAACATTCAGTACTTC
D: TRBD1; size: few; V: TRBV12-3/TRBV12-4; J: TRBJ1-1; CDR3: CASSFRQGATEAFF; DNA: TGTGCCAGCAGTTTTAGGCAGGGGGCGACTGAAGCTTTCTTT
D: .; size: few; V: TRBV6-2/TRBV6-3; J: TRBJ2-3; CDR3: CASSRLWRDTDTQYF; DNA: TGTGCCAGCAGCCGCCTCTGGCGGGACACAGATACGCAGTATTTT
D: TRBD2; size: .; V: TRBV7-6; J: TRBJ2-1; CDR3: CASSTTSGYEQFF; DNA: TGTGCCAGCAGCACGACTAGCGGGTATGAGCAGTTCTTC
D: .; size: many; V: TRBV3-1; J: TRBJ2-1; CDR3: CASSPFAGTTYNEQFF; DNA: TGTGCCAGCAGCCCCTTTGCCGGGACAACCTACAATGAGCAGTTCTTC
D: .; size: few; V: TRBV5-1; J: TRBJ1-2; CDR3: CASSFDRSNYGYTF; DNA: TGCGCCAGCAGCTTTGACCGATCTAACTATGGCTACACCTTC
D: .; size: few; V: TRBV5-1; J: TRBJ1-1; CDR3: CASSSQGIMNTEAFF; DNA: TGCGCCAGCAGCTCGCAGGGGATAATGAACACTGAAGCTTTCTTT
D: .; size: .; V: TRBV12-5; J: TRBJ2-6; CDR3: CASGSPGLPPSSGANVLTF; DNA: TGTGCTAGTGGTTCTCCGGGACTCCCCCCGAGCTCTGGGGCCAACGTCCTGACTTTC
D: .; size: few; V: TRBV12-3/TRBV12-4; J: TRBJ2-2; CDR3: CASSLSSVTAITGELFF; DNA: TGTGCCAGCAGTTTATCATCGGTAACAGCGATCACCGGGGAGCTGTTTTTT
D: TRBD2; size: few; V: TRBV7-8; J: TRBJ2-1; CDR3: CASSSTSGIFEQFF; DNA: TGTGCCAGCAGTTCGACTAGCGGGATATTTGAGCAGTTCTTC